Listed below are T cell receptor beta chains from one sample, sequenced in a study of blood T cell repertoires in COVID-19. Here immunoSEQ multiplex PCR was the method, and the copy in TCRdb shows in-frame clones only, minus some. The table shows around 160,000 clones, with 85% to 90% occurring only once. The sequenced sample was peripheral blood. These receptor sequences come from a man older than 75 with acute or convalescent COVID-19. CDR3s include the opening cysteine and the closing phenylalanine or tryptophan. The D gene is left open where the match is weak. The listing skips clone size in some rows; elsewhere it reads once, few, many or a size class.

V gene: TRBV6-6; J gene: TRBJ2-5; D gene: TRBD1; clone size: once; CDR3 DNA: TGTGCCAGCAACCTACCGGGACAGGGTGGAGAGACCCAGTACTTC; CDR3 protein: CASNLPGQGGETQYF
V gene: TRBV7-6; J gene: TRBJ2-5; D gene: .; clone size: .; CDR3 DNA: TGTGCCAGCAGCGCCGGTCCGAAAGAGACCCAGTACTTC; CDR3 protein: CASSAGPKETQYF
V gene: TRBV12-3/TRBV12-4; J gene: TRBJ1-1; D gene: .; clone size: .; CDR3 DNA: TGTGCCAGCAGTACAAGCCAACAGCACGAAGCTTTCTTT; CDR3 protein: CASSTSQQHEAFF
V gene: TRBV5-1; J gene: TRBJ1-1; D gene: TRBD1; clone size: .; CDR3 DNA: TGCGCCAGCAGCTTGGCACCGGGACAGGGTAAAGGGGGCACTGAAGCTTTCTTT; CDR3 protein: CASSLAPGQGKGGTEAFF
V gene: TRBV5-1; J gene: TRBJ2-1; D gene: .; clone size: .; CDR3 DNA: TGCGCCAGCAGCTTGGTGGGCAGCTACAATGAGCAGTTCTTC; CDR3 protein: CASSLVGSYNEQFF
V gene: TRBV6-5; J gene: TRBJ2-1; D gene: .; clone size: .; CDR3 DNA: TGTGCCAGCAGGAAAGCCGGGGTCTCCTACAATGAGCAGTTCTTC; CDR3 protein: CASRKAGVSYNEQFF
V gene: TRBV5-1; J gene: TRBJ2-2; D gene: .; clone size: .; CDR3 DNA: TGCGCCAGTTCACCAGGATCAGGACACCCCGGGGAGCTGTTTTTT; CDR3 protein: CASSPGSGHPGELFF
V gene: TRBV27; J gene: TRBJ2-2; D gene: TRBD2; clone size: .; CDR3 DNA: TGTGCCAGCACGCGGAATACGGGGGGGGTACGCACCGGGGAGCTGTTTTTT; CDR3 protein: CASTRNTGGVRTGELFF
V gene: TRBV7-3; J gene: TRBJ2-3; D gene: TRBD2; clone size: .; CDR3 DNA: TGTGCCAGCAGTTTAGCGGGAGGGCAAGGAGATACGCAGTATTTT; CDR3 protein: CASSLAGGQGDTQYF
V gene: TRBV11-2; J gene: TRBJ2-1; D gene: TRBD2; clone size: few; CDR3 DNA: TGTGCCAGCAGCTTAGGTATGGGACTAGCGGGCCAAAATGAGCAGTTCTTC; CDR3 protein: CASSLGMGLAGQNEQFF
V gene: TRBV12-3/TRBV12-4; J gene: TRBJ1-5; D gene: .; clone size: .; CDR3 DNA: TGTGCCAGCAGTTGGTCCGCGGGTCAGCCCCAGCATTTT; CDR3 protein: CASSWSAGQPQHF
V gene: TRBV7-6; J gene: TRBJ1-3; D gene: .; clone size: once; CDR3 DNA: TGTGCCAGCAGCTTAGGGGCAGGTCGCTCTGGAAACACCATATATTTT; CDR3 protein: CASSLGAGRSGNTIYF
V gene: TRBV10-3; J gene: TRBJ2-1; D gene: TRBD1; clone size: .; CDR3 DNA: TGTGCCATCAGTATCGGGACAGGGATTAATAATGAGCAGTTCTTC; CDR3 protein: CAISIGTGINNEQFF
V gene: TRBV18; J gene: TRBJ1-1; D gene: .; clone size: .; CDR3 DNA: TGTGCCAGCTCACCCAAGGAGCTGAACACTGAAGCTTTCTTT; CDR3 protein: CASSPKELNTEAFF
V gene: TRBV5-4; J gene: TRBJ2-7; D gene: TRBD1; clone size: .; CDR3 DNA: TGTGCCAGCAGCTCCCCCGGGACAGCGAGCTCCTACGAGCAGTACTTC; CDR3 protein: CASSSPGTASSYEQYF
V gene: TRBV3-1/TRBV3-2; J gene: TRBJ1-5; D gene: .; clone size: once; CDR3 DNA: TGTGCCAGCAGCCCGGGGAGCGATCAGCCCCAGCATTTT; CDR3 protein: CASSPGSDQPQHF
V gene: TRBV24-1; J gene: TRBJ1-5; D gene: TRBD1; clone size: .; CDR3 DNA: TGTGCCACCAGTGTGGGACAGGGGGCTGGTCAGCCCCAGCATTTT; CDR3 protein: CATSVGQGAGQPQHF
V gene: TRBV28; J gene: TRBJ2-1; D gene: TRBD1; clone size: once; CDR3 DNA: TGTGCCAGCAGTGCCCCCGGGACAGGCCCGGAGGGGTTCTTC; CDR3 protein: CASSAPGTGPEGFF
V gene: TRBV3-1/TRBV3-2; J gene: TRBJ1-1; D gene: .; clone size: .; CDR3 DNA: TGTGCCAGCAGCCAAAGGGAAGGGGGATTTGCTGAAGCTTTCTTT; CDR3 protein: CASSQREGGFAEAFF
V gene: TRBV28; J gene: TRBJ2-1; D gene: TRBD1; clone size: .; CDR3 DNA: TGTGCCAGCACCAGACAGGGTAGGGATGAGCAGTTCTTC; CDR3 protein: CASTRQGRDEQFF